A selection of T cell receptor beta chains follows, all from one sample in a study of response to subunit inactivated influenza vaccine. Each CDR3 protein gets one entry after TCRdb re-called the RT-PCR reads with MiXCR. Of more than 700,000 distinct CDR3 sequences detected, around 20% appear once; the ten largest clones hold about a tenth. Sequences were derived from PBMCs from blood, sampled 5 days after vaccination. Receptor source: a man aged 45-65 years who received an inactivated influenza vaccine. The CDR3 runs from the conserved cysteine through the conserved F or W. The D gene is left open where the match is weak. Expanded clones are given a class, and other clones once, few, many or no size at all.

TRBD2,TRBV7-3,.,TRBJ2-3,CASSAYSKRERADTQYF,TGTGCCAGCAGCGCCTACAGTAAGCGGGAGAGGGCAGATACGCAGTATTTT
.,TRBV7-3,many,TRBJ2-3,CASPPTDTDTQYF,TGTGCCAGCCCCCCGACGGACACAGATACGCAGTATTTT
.,TRBV4-1,few,TRBJ2-6,CASSQDLRFGANVLTF,TGCGCCAGCAGCCAAGATTTACGGTTTGGGGCCAACGTCCTGACTTTC
TRBD1,TRBV6-1,few,TRBJ2-3,CASSDGQGDSTDTQYF,TGTGCCAGCAGTGACGGACAGGGGGATAGCACAGATACGCAGTATTTT
.,TRBV2,.,TRBJ2-1,CASSPGRLGQSF,TGTGCCAGCAGTCCAGGCCGGTTAGGGCAGTCCTTC
.,TRBV12-3/TRBV12-4,many,TRBJ2-2,CASSFGGAGTGELFF,TGTGCCAGCAGTTTTGGGGGGGCAGGAACCGGGGAGCTGTTTTTT
.,TRBV7-9,.,TRBJ1-1,CASSLGVALGTEAFF,TGTGCCAGCAGCTTAGGGGTGGCCCTGGGCACTGAAGCTTTCTTT
.,TRBV28,.,TRBJ2-7,CASSSGKGSSYEQYF,TGTGCCAGCAGTTCCGGGAAGGGCTCCTCCTACGAGCAGTACTTC
TRBD1,TRBV6-1,few,TRBJ1-1,CASSGQGANTEAFF,TGTGCCAGCAGCGGACAGGGAGCCAACACTGAAGCTTTCTTT
.,TRBV28,.,TRBJ2-3,CASSLLTQYF,TGTGCCAGCAGTTTACTTACGCAGTATTTT
.,TRBV4-1,many,TRBJ2-3,CASSRGPSTDTQYF,TGCGCCAGCAGCCGGGGTCCCAGCACAGATACGCAGTATTTT
.,TRBV20-1,few,TRBJ2-3,CSSFAGHQSTDTQYF,TGCAGTTCCTTCGCGGGACACCAGAGCACAGATACGCAGTATTTT
.,TRBV7-2,many,TRBJ2-2,CASSSRAPQLPGELFF,TGTGCCAGCAGCTCCAGGGCGCCCCAATTACCCGGGGAGCTGTTTTTT
TRBD2,TRBV28,few,TRBJ2-7,CASSAPGLAGYYEQYF,TGTGCCAGCAGCGCACCGGGACTAGCGGGATACTACGAGCAGTACTTC
.,TRBV30,.,TRBJ1-5,CAWSDQDQPQHF,TGTGCCTGGAGCGATCAGGATCAGCCCCAGCATTTT
TRBD1,TRBV7-2,.,TRBJ2-7,CASRKVQGASYEQYF,TGTGCCAGCAGAAAGGTCCAGGGGGCCTCCTACGAGCAGTACTTC
TRBD1,TRBV24-1,few,TRBJ2-2,CATSDSPGQGVTGELFF,TGTGCCACCAGTGATTCTCCGGGACAGGGGGTCACCGGGGAGCTGTTTTTT
TRBD2,TRBV6-1,few,TRBJ2-7,CASSPIAGDLWEQYF,TGTGCCAGCAGTCCCATAGCGGGGGACCTCTGGGAGCAGTACTTC
.,TRBV29-1,few,TRBJ1-6,CSACGDSPLHF,TGCAGCGCCTGTGGGGATTCACCCCTCCACTTT
.,TRBV12-3/TRBV12-4,once,TRBJ1-6,CASSVGLGTSPLHF,TGTGCCAGCAGTGTGGGGCTGGGTACGTCACCCCTCCACTTT
.,TRBV7-8,few,TRBJ1-2,CASSLGQVGGYTF,TGTGCCAGCAGCTTAGGACAGGTCGGTGGCTACACCTTC
.,TRBV6-1,.,TRBJ2-3,CASRDPGSTDTQYF,TGTGCCAGCAGGGACCCGGGAAGCACAGATACGCAGTATTTT
.,TRBV7-2,few,TRBJ2-5,CASSRPGRIETQYF,TGTGCCAGCAGCAGACCGGGACGGATTGAGACCCAGTACTTC
TRBD1,TRBV12-3/TRBV12-4,.,TRBJ1-5,CASTQDRVQPQHF,TGTGCCAGCACCCAGGACAGGGTTCAGCCCCAGCATTTT
TRBD2,TRBV15,.,TRBJ2-1,CATSRDARTSSYNEQFF,TGTGCCACCAGCAGAGATGCGCGGACTAGCTCCTACAATGAGCAGTTCTTC
.,TRBV29-1,.,TRBJ2-5,CSVEDRTGETQYF,TGCAGCGTTGAAGATCGGACTGGAGAGACCCAGTACTTC
TRBD1,TRBV5-4,.,TRBJ1-2,CASSYRTGGYTF,TGTGCCAGCAGCTATAGGACAGGTGGCTACACCTTC
.,TRBV4-3,.,TRBJ2-2,CASSQGGTYTGELFF,TGCGCCAGCAGCCAAGGAGGCACCTACACCGGGGAGCTGTTTTTT
TRBD1,TRBV7-2,.,TRBJ2-2,CASSFRGQATGELFF,TGTGCCAGCAGCTTCCGAGGACAGGCGACCGGGGAGCTGTTTTTT
TRBD1,TRBV19,.,TRBJ2-1,CASSSPPRTGLYSYNEQFF,TGTGCCAGTAGTTCCCCCCCACGGACAGGATTGTACTCCTACAATGAGCAGTTCTTC
TRBD2,TRBV12-3/TRBV12-4,few,TRBJ2-3,CASRMTPGLDRTDTQYF,TGTGCCAGCAGAATGACCCCGGGACTAGACCGCACAGATACGCAGTATTTT
.,TRBV5-5,.,TRBJ1-5,CASSPEMGNQPQHF,TGTGCCAGCAGCCCAGAGATGGGCAATCAGCCCCAGCATTTT
.,TRBV20-1,.,TRBJ2-1,CSARSVYNEQFF,TGCAGTGCTAGGTCGGTCTACAATGAGCAGTTCTTC
TRBD2,TRBV5-6,.,TRBJ2-1,CASSSGLAFYNEQFF,TGTGCCAGCAGCTCGGGACTAGCGTTCTACAATGAGCAGTTCTTC
.,TRBV11-2,.,TRBJ2-5,CASSSMGRGEETQYF,TGTGCCAGCAGCTCGATGGGCAGGGGGGAGGAGACCCAGTACTTC
.,TRBV29-1,few,TRBJ1-5,CSVITGGGNQPQHF,TGCAGCGTCATCACAGGTGGAGGGAATCAGCCCCAGCATTTT
.,TRBV12-3/TRBV12-4,few,TRBJ1-1,CASSSLARTEAFF,TGTGCCAGCAGTTCGCTCGCAAGGACTGAAGCTTTCTTT
.,TRBV28,.,TRBJ2-3,CASSTLSTDTQYF,TGTGCCAGCAGTACTCTTAGCACAGATACGCAGTATTTT
TRBD2,TRBV29-1,few,TRBJ2-3,CSVGGRTSLSTDTQYF,TGCAGCGTTGGGGGTAGGACTAGCCTAAGCACAGATACGCAGTATTTT